This TCR beta chain was found in a study of regulatory T cells in long-lasting Graves disease. Study context: Less than 3 months of antithyroid drugs had been taken by newly diagnosed Graves' patients. Study-wide results and limits: Persistent disease was characterized by preferential usage of TRBV28, TRBJ1-2 and TRBJ2-5.

Assembly of TCR beta libraries relied on iRepertoire HTBI primers together with Arm-PCR of CDR3 regions. TCRdb recomputed calls from the multiplex PCR reads with MiXCR, one row per CDR3 protein. Here the sample spans 500,000 to 700,000 distinct CDR3 sequences, approximately 15% being singletons. The length of the CDR3 is 12 residues. Germline CDR1 reads SEHNR; CDR2 reads FQNEAQ (reference sequence). Between the trimmed V and J ends, which lost 7 bases and 6 bases, there was a span of 11 bases. Time point described: newly diagnosed GD, antithyroid drugs for less than 3 months. The TCR library used RNA extracted from PBMCs. This clonotype showed up many times. The antigen is unknown. The same data also went into a second study, on T cells in Graves' hyperthyroidism and ophthalmopathy. Per that paper: Hyperthyroidism had been newly diagnosed in patients aged 18 to 65, and its duration was under 2 months. Diagnostic assessment was based on clinical symptoms, serum thyroxine and TRAb, thyroid ultrasound and orbital computed tomography.

The V call is TRBV7-9, the J call TRBJ2-3; a weak D match, TRBD2 (7 bases). This specimen consisted of peripheral blood mononuclear cells (PBMCs), obtained at new diagnosis, from a patient treated with antithyroid drugs. The receptor comes from a woman aged 25 to 39 with Graves disease. This chain's CDR3 is CASNPGGDTQYF. In nucleotides, the CDR3 is TGTGCCAGCAACCCGGGGGGCGATACGCAGTATTTT.